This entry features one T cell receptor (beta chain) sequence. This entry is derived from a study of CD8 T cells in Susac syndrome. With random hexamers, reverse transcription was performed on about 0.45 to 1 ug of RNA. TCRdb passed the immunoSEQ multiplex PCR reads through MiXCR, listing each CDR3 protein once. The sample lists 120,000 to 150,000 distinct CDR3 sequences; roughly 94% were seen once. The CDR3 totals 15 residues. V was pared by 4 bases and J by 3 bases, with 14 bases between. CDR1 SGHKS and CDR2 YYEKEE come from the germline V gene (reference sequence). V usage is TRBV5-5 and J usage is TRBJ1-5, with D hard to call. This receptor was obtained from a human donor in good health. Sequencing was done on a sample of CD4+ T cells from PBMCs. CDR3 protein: CASSPQWGVNQPQHF. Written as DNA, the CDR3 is TGTGCCAGCAGCCCACAATGGGGAGTCAATCAGCCCCAGCATTTT.